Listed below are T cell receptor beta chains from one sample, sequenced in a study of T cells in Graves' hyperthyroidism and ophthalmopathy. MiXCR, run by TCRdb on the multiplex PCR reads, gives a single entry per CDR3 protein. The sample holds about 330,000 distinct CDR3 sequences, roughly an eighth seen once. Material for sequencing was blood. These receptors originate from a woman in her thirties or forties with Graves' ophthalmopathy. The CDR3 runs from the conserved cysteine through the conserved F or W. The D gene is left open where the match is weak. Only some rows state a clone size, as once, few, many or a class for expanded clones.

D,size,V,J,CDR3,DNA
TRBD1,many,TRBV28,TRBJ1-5,CASSAIDRADQPQHF,TGTGCCAGCAGCGCAATCGACAGGGCGGATCAGCCCCAGCATTTT
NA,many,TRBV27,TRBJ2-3,CASSPRGTASTDTQYF,TGTGCCAGCAGTCCCCGGGGGACAGCGAGCACAGATACGCAGTATTTT
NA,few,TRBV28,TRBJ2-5,CASYPGSLRETQYF,TGTGCCAGCTACCCCGGGAGTTTAAGGGAGACCCAGTACTTC
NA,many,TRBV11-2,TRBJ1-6,CASSLVPGRSESPLHF,TGTGCCAGCAGCTTAGTCCCGGGGAGGTCGGAATCACCCCTCCACTTT
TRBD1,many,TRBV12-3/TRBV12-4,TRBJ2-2,CASSDHRGTGELFF,TGTGCCAGCAGTGATCACAGGGGGACCGGGGAGCTGTTTTTT
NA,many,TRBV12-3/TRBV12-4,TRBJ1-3,CASSPGTGNTIYF,TGTGCCAGCAGTCCAGGGACTGGAAACACCATATATTTT
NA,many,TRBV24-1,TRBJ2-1,CATSDASRGLNNEQFF,TGTGCCACCAGTGATGCGAGCCGCGGACTAAACAATGAGCAGTTCTTC
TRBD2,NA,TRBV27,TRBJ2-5,CASSHRMAGGPFQETQYF,TGTGCCAGCAGCCACCGGATGGCGGGAGGGCCGTTCCAAGAGACCCAGTACTTC
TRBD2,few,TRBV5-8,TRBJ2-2,CASSLLAGGSGKLFF,TGTGCCAGCAGCTTGCTAGCGGGAGGTTCCGGGAAGCTGTTTTTT
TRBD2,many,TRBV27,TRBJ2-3,CASSQLAGVDTQYF,TGTGCCAGCAGTCAACTAGCGGGAGTAGATACGCAGTATTTT
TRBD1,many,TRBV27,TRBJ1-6,CASSFAPPGQGVGSPLHF,TGTGCCAGCAGTTTCGCCCCCCCGGGACAGGGGGTCGGTTCACCCCTCCACTTT
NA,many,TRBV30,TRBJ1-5,CAWSARPGANQPQHF,TGTGCCTGGAGTGCCCGGCCGGGAGCCAATCAGCCCCAGCATTTT
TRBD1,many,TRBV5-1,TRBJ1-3,CASSLSGTGTGNTIYF,TGCGCCAGCAGCTTATCCGGGACAGGGACTGGAAACACCATATATTTT
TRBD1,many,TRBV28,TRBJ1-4,CASSFDRVATNEKLFF,TGTGCCAGCAGTTTCGACAGGGTTGCAACTAATGAAAAACTGTTTTTT
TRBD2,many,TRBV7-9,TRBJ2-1,CASSSGLAGGPGSYNEQFF,TGTGCCAGCAGCTCCGGACTAGCGGGGGGGCCGGGCTCCTACAATGAGCAGTTCTTC
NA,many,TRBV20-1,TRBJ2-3,CSAGTDTQYF,TGCAGTGCTGGCACAGATACGCAGTATTTT
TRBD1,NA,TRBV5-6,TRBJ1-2,CASSLGTGGIYGYTF,TGTGCCAGCAGCTTAGGGACAGGGGGCATCTATGGCTACACCTTC
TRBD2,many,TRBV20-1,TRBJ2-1,CSARILSSGSYNEQFF,TGCAGTGCTAGAATCTTGTCTAGCGGATCCTACAATGAGCAGTTCTTC
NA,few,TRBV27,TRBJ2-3,CASSLGTLSTDTQYF,TGTGCCAGCAGTTTAGGGACCCTTAGCACAGATACGCAGTATTTT
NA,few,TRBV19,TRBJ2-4,CASSIDAWGMLESGSDIQYF,TGTGCCAGTAGTATTGACGCTTGGGGCATGCTTGAATCAGGATCCGACATTCAGTACTTC
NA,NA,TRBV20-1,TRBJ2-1,CSARPVGGADEQFF,TGCAGTGCTAGACCTGTTGGGGGGGCCGATGAGCAGTTCTTC
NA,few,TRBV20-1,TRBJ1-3,CSAKDGYTIYF,TGCAGTGCTAAGGATGGCTACACCATATATTTT
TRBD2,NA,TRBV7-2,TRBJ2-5,CASSLMGAGHQETQYF,TGTGCCAGCAGCTTAATGGGAGCGGGGCACCAAGAGACCCAGTACTTC
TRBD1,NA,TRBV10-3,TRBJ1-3,CAISADRGGNTIYF,TGTGCCATCAGTGCTGACAGGGGTGGAAACACCATATATTTT
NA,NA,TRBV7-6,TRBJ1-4,CASSPLRGGLNEKLFF,TGTGCCAGCAGCCCCCTAAGGGGGGGCCTTAATGAAAAACTGTTTTTT
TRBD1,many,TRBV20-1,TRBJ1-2,CSARDREGAKGYTF,TGCAGTGCTAGAGATCGGGAGGGGGCAAAAGGCTACACCTTC
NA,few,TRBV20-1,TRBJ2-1,CSARDLERAGKQFF,TGCAGTGCTAGAGATTTAGAGCGGGCGGGGAAGCAGTTCTTC
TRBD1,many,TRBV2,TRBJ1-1,CASSETNLEDRGDTEAFF,TGTGCCAGCAGTGAAACGAATCTTGAGGACAGGGGGGACACTGAAGCTTTCTTT
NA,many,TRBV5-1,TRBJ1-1,CASSLVTPEPTEAFF,TGCGCCAGCAGCTTGGTGACACCCGAGCCCACTGAAGCTTTCTTT
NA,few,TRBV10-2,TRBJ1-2,CASSESRTFYGYTF,TGCGCCAGCAGTGAGTCGAGGACCTTCTATGGCTACACCTTC